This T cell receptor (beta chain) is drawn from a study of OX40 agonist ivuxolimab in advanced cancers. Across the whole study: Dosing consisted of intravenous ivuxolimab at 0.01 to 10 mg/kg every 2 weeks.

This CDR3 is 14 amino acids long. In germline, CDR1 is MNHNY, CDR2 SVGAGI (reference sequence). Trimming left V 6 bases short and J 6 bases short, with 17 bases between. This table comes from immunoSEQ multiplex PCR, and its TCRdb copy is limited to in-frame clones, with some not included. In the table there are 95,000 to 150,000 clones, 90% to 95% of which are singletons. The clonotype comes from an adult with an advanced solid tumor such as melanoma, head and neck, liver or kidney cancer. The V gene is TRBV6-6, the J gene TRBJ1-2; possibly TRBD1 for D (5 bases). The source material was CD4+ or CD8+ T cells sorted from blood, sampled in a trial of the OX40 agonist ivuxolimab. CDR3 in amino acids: CASSYHGWGDGYTF. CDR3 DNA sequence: TGTGCCAGCAGCTACCACGGCTGGGGGGATGGCTACACCTTC.